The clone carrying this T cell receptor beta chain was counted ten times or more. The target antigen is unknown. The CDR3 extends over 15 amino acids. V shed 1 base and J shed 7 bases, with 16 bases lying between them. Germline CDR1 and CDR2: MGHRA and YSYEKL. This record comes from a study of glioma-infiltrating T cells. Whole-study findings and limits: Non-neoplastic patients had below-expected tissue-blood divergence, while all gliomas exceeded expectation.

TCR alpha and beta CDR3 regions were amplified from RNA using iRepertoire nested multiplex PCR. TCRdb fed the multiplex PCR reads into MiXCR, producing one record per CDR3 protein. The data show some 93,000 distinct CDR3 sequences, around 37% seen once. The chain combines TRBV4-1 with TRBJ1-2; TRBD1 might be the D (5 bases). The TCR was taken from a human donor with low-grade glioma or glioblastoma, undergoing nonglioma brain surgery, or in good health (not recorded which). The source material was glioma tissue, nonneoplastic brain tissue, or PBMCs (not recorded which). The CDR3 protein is CASSQAGLAGSGYTF. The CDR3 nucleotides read TGCGCCAGCAGCCAAGCGGGACTTGCTGGGAGTGGCTACACCTTC.